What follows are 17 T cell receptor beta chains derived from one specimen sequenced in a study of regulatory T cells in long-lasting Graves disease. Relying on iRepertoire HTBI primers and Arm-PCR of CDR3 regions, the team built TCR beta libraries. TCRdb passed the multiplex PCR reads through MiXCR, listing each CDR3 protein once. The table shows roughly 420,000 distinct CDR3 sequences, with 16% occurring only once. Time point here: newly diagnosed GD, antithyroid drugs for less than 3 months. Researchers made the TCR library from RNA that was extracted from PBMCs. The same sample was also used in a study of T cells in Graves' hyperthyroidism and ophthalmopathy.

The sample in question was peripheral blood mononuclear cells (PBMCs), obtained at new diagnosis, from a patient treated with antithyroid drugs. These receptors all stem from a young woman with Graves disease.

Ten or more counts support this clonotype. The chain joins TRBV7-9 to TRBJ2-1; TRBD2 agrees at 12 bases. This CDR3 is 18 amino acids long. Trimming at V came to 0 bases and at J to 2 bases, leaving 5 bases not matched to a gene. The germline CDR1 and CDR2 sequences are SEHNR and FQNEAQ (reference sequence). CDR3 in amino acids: CASSLAITSGRPYNEQFF. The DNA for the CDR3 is TGTGCCAGCAGCTTAGCTATAACTAGCGGGAGGCCCTACAATGAGCAGTTCTTC.

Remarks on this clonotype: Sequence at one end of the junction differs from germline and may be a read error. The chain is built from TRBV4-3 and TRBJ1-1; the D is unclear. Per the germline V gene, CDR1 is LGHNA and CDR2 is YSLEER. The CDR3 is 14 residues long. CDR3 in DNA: TGCGCCAGCAGCGAAGATCCCACCGCGGCGGAAGCTTTCTTT. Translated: CASSEDPTAAEAFF.

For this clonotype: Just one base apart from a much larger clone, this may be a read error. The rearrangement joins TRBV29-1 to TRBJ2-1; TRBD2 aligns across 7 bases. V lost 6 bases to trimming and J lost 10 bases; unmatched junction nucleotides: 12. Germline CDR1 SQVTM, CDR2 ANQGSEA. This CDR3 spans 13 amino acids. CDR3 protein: CSVRPGLHYEQFF. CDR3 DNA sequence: TGCAGCGTAAGACCGGGACTACACTACGAGCAGTTCTTC.

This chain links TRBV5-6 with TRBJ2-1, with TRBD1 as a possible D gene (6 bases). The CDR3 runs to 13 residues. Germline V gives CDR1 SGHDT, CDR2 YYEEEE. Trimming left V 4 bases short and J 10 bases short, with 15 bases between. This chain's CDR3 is CASSPTGHYEQFF. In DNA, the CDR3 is TGTGCCAGCAGCCCGACGGGACACTACGAGCAGTTCTTC.

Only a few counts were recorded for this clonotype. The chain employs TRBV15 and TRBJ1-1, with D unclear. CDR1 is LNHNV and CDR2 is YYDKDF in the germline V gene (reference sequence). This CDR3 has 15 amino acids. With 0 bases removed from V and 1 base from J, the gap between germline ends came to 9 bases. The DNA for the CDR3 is TGTGCCACCAGCAGAGAGAGGGTTGCGAACACTGAAGCTTTCTTT. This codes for CATSRERVANTEAFF. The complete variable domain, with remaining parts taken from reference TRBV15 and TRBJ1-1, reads DAMVIQNPRYQVTQFGKPVTLSCSQTLNHNVMYWYQQKSSQAPKLLFHYYDKDFNNEADTPDNFQSRRPNTSFCFLDIRSPGLGDTAMYLCATSRERVANTEAFFGQGTRLTVV.

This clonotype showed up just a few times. Here the CDR3 reads CSASLTDTQYF. The CDR3 DNA sequence: TGCAGTGCTAGTCTAACAGATACGCAGTATTTT. V and J are TRBV20-1 and TRBJ2-3; the D is unclear. Trimming pared 3 bases from V and 3 bases from J, leaving 4 bases between. The CDR3 loop spans 11 amino acids. CDR1 and CDR2 from the germline V gene are DFQATT and SNEGSKA (reference sequence).

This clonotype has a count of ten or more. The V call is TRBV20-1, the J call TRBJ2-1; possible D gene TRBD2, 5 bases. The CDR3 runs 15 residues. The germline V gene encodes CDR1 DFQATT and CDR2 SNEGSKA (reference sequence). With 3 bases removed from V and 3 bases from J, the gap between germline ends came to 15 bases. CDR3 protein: CSARDGLTNYNEQFF. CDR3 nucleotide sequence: TGCAGTGCTAGGGATGGCCTGACTAACTACAATGAGCAGTTCTTC.

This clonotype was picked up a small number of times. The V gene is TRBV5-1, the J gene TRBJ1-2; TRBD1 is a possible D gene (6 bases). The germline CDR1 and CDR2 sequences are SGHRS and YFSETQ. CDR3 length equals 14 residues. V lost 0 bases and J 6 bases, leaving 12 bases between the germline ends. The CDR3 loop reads CASSLGLGQDGYTF. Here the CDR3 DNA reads TGCGCCAGCAGCTTGGGATTGGGACAAGATGGCTACACCTTC.

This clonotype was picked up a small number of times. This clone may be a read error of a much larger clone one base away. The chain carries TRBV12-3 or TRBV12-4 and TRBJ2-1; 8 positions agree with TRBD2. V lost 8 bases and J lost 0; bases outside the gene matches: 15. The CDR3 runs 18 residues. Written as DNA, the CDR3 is TGTGCCAGCCTCTCTGGCGGGAGGAAAGCGAGCTCCTACAATGAGCAGTTCTTC. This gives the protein CASLSGGRKASSYNEQFF.

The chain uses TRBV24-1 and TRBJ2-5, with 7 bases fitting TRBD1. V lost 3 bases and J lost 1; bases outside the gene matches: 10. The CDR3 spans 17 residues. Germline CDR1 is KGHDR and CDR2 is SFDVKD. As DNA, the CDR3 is TGTGCCACCAGTGATACTCAGGGGGTAGGGGCCCAAGAGACCCAGTACTTC. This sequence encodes CATSDTQGVGAQETQYF.

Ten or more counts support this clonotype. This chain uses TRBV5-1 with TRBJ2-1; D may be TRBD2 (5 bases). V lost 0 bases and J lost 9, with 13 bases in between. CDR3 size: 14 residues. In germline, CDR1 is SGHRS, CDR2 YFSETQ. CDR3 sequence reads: CASSLVAGRGEQFF. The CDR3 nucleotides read TGCGCCAGCAGCTTGGTGGCTGGACGGGGTGAGCAGTTCTTC.

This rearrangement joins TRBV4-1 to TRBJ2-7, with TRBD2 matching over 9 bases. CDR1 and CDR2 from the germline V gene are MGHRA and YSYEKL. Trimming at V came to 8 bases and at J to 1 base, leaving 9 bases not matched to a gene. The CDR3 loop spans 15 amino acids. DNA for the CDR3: TGCGCCAGCGGCCGTCCGGGACTAGCTTCCTACGAGCAGTACTTC. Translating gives CASGRPGLASYEQYF.

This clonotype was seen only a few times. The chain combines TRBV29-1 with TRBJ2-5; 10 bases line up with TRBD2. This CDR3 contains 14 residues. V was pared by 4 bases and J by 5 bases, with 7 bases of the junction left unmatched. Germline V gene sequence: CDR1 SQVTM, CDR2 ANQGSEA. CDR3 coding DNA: TGCAGCGTTGGCTTGCTAGCGGGGGCCGAGACCCAGTACTTC. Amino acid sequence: CSVGLLAGAETQYF.

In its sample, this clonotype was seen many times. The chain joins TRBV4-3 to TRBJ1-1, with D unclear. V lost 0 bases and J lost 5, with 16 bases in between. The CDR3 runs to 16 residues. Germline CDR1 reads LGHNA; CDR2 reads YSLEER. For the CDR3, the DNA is TGCGCCAGCAGCCAAGATAGAGGGCCGAGCGGAACTGAAGCTTTCTTT. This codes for CASSQDRGPSGTEAFF.

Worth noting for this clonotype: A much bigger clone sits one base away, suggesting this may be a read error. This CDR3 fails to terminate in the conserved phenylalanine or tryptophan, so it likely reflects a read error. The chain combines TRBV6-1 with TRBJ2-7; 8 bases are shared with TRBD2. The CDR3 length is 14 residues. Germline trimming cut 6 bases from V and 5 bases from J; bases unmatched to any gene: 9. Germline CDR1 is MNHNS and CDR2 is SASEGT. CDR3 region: CASSPGGVRHEQYL. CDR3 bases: TGTGCCAGCAGCCCGGGAGGGGTGAGGCACGAGCAGTACCTC.

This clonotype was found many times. In DNA form, the CDR3 reads TGTGCCAGCAGCAGTATAGGACAGCGACCTATGGAGCAGTACTTC. Amino acid sequence: CASSSIGQRPMEQYF. V usage is TRBV7-8 and J usage is TRBJ2-7, with D possibly TRBD1 on 6 matching bases. Trimming removed 5 bases from V and 7 bases from J, with 21 bases in between. From germline, CDR1 is SGHVS and CDR2 FQNEAQ. The CDR3 is 15 residues long.

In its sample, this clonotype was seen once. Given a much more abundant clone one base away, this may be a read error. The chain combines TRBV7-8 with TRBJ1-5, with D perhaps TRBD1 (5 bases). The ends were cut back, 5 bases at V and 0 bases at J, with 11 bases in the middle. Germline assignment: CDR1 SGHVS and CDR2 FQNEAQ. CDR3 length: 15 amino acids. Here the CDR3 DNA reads TGTGCCAGCAGCCGGGGGGTATATAGCAATCAGCCCCAGCATTTT. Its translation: CASSRGVYSNQPQHF.